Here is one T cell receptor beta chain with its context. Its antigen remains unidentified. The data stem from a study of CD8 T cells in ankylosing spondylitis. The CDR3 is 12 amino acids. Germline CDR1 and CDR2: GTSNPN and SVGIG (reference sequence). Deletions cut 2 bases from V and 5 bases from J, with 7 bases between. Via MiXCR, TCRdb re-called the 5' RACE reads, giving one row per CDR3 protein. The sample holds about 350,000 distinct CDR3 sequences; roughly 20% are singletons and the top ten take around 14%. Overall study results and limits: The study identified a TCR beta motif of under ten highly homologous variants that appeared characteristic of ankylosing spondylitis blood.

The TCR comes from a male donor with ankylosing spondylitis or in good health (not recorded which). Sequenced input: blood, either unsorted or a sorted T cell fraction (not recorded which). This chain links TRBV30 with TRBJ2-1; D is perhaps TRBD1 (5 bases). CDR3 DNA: TGTGCCTGGAGTTCAGGGAACAATGAGCAGTTCTTC. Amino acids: CAWSSGNNEQFF. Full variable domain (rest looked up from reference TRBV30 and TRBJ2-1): SQTIHQWPATLVQPVGSPLSLECTVEGTSNPNLYWYRQAAGRGLQLLFYSVGIGQISSEVPQNLSASRPQDRQFILSSKKLLLSDSGFYLCAWSSGNNEQFFGPGTRLTVL.